This entry lists 20 T cell receptor beta chains sequenced from one sample in a study of molecular identifiers for immune sequencing clone quantification. TCRdb reanalysed the PCR reads using MiXCR and keeps one entry per CDR3 protein. The sample has about 640,000 distinct CDR3 sequences, nearly 20% seen once. Sequencing input: naive CD8+ T cells from blood, with Jurkat cell RNA spiked in. Stated subset: FACS-sorted CD8+CD4-CCR7+CD45RA+ naive T cells. All receptors come from a human donor in good health. Some libraries in this study had Jurkat cell RNA spiked in.

This clonotype showed up many times. This sequence joins TRBV28 and TRBJ2-7; D is uncertain. The V and J ends lost 3 bases and 9 bases respectively, with 18 bases between them. Germline V gives CDR1 MDHEN, CDR2 SYDVKM. The CDR3 runs 14 residues. The DNA of the CDR3 is TGTGCCAGCAGTTTTGGTTCCGGTTTCGCAGGGCAGTACTTC. Translation gives CASSFGSGFAGQYF.

In this sample, this clonotype turned up many times. The chain links TRBV4-3 to TRBJ2-1, with 9 nucleotides matching TRBD2. This CDR3 spans 16 amino acids. In germline, CDR1 is LGHNA, CDR2 YSLEER. Germline trimming cut 0 bases from V and 3 bases from J; bases unmatched to any gene: 3. The CDR3 DNA reads as TGCGCCAGCAGCCAAGATGGTAGCGGGAGCTACAATGAGCAGTTCTTC. This sequence encodes CASSQDGSGSYNEQFF.

This clonotype was seen a few times. The chain recombines TRBV28 with TRBJ2-1, with 13 positions matching TRBD2. The CDR3 spans 15 residues. The trim removed 7 bases at V and 6 bases at J, leaving 6 bases unmatched. CDR1 MDHEN and CDR2 SYDVKM come from the germline V gene. The CDR3 protein is CASNERTSGSNEQFF. CDR3 nucleotides: TGTGCCAGCAACGAGCGGACTAGCGGGAGCAATGAGCAGTTCTTC. Complete variable domain (other parts from reference TRBV28 and TRBJ2-1): DVKVTQSSRYLVKRTGEKVFLECVQDMDHENMFWYRQDPGLGLRLIYFSYDVKMKEKGDIPEGYSVSREKKERFSLILESASTNQTSMYLCASNERTSGSNEQFFGPGTRLTVL.

This clonotype has a count of ten or more. This chain links TRBV13 with TRBJ1-2; D possibly corresponds to TRBD1 (6 bases). There are 16 residues in the CDR3. In germline, CDR1 is PRHDT, CDR2 FYEKMQ (reference sequence). The V gene lost 5 bases and the J gene lost 4 bases, with 20 bases spanning the gap. The CDR3 DNA reads TGTGCCAGCAGCCTAAAGAGACAGGAAACTAGCTATGGCTACACCTTC. Protein: CASSLKRQETSYGYTF.

The V gene is TRBV6-5, the J gene TRBJ2-1; TRBD1 aligns across 7 bases. CDR3 length equals 16 residues. Germline assignment: CDR1 MNHEY and CDR2 SVGAGI. V shed 2 bases and J 1 base; nucleotides not matched to a gene: 5. The CDR3 loop reads CASSYGVRGSYNEQFF. CDR3 nucleotides: TGTGCCAGCAGTTACGGGGTCAGGGGGTCCTACAATGAGCAGTTCTTC.

The table lists this clonotype with many counts. The chain recombines TRBV28 with TRBJ1-5; 11 bases map to TRBD1. Germline trimming cut 2 bases from V and 5 bases from J; bases unmatched to any gene: 11. This CDR3 is 18 amino acids long. Germline V lookup: CDR1 MDHEN, CDR2 SYDVKM. The CDR3 sequence: CASSLKVRDRGFHQPQHF. The CDR3 DNA sequence: TGTGCCAGCAGTTTAAAGGTTCGGGACAGGGGGTTTCATCAGCCCCAGCATTTT.

The chain has TRBV10-3 and TRBJ2-2; TRBD1 matches at 7 bases. The germline V gene has CDR1 ENHRY and CDR2 SYGVKD. This CDR3 contains 16 residues. Trimming cost V 1 base and J 4 bases; bases outside gene matches: 6. CDR3 loop: CAISEWKGGVTGELFF. The CDR3 nucleotides are TGTGCCATCAGTGAGTGGAAAGGGGGCGTCACCGGGGAGCTGTTTTTT.

This clonotype occurred a few times. This CDR3 reads CASSSKRTGHYEQYF. As DNA, the CDR3 is TGTGCCAGCAGCTCCAAAAGGACAGGACACTACGAGCAGTACTTC. The chain couples TRBV5-4 to TRBJ2-7; TRBD1 aligns across 7 bases. CDR3 length: 15 residues. Per the germline V gene, CDR1 is SGHNT and CDR2 is YYREEE (reference sequence). V was clipped by 3 bases and J by 3 bases; unmatched bases: 9.

Concerning this clonotype itself: A clone one base away is much larger, so this may be a read error. The chain couples TRBV20-1 to TRBJ2-7; D unresolved. The germline V gene has CDR1 DFQATT and CDR2 SNEGSKA (reference sequence). Trimming took off 3 bases at V and 2 bases at J, with 11 bases between the two ends. The CDR3 sequence is 13 residues long. CDR3 DNA sequence: TGCAGTGCTAGGTCTCACCTAACCTACGAGCAGTACTTC. Its protein product is CSARSHLTYEQYF.

The rearrangement links TRBV7-6 to TRBJ2-7; 8 bases map to TRBD2. V gave up 5 bases and J gave up 2 bases; unmatched junction bases: 11. Looked up from germline, CDR1 is SGHVS and CDR2 is FNYEAQ. This CDR3 has 16 residues. The CDR3 spells CASSAGLVGGTYEQYF. The CDR3, as DNA: TGTGCCAGCAGCGCGGGACTAGTGGGAGGAACCTACGAGCAGTACTTC.

In this sample, this clonotype turned up many times. This chain connects TRBV20-1 to TRBJ2-3; D unclear. The CDR3 is made up of 13 amino acids. CDR1 DFQATT and CDR2 SNEGSKA come from the germline V gene (reference sequence). Trimming left V 6 bases short and J 1 base short, with 11 bases between. The CDR3 DNA follows: TGCAGTGCCGAAGACTTGCGCACAGATACGCAGTATTTT. Translated: CSAEDLRTDTQYF.

A note on this clonotype: The CDR3 ends on some other residue instead of the conserved phenylalanine or tryptophan, so this is likely a read error. The V call is TRBV19, the J call TRBJ2-5; the D is unclear. Per germline, CDR1 LNHDA and CDR2 SQIVND (reference sequence). Trimming removed 3 bases at V and 7 bases at J, with 6 bases between. This CDR3 spans 11 amino acids. CDR3 nucleotide sequence: TGTGCCAGTAGTATTTCAGGGACCCAGTACCTC. Translation gives CASSISGTQYL.

This clonotype was recorded at least ten times. The chain joins TRBV11-2 to TRBJ1-4; unclear D gene. The V end was cut by 6 bases, the J end by 3 bases, with 8 bases between. Per germline, CDR1 SGHAT and CDR2 FQNNGV. CDR3 length: 13 amino acids. The CDR3 here is CASRADPNEKLFF. CDR3 bases: TGTGCCAGCAGAGCGGACCCTAATGAAAAACTGTTTTTT.

This clonotype was counted many times. V usage is TRBV9 and J usage is TRBJ2-2; TRBD2 might be the D (6 bases). Germline V gene lookup returns CDR1 SGDLS and CDR2 YYNGEE. Trimming stripped 1 base from V and 6 bases from J, with 7 bases between. The CDR3 contains 13 residues. The CDR3 region has the DNA TGTGCCAGCAGCGTACGGGGGTCCGGGGAGCTGTTTTTT. Protein sequence: CASSVRGSGELFF. The full variable domain, with the rest looked up from reference TRBV9 and TRBJ2-2, is DSGVTQTPKHLITATGQRVTLRCSPRSGDLSVYWYQQSLDQGLQFLIQYYNGEERAKGNILERFSAQQFPDLHSELNLSSLELGDSALYFCASSVRGSGELFFGEGSRLTVL.

J is TRBJ2-7 and V is TRBV19, with a possible D match to TRBD1 (6 bases). The CDR3 loop spans 13 amino acids. CDR1 and CDR2 from the germline V gene are LNHDA and SQIVND (reference sequence). The V end was cut by 5 bases, the J end by 0 bases, with 8 bases between. This chain's CDR3 is CASSDRNSYEQYF. The DNA of the CDR3 is TGTGCCAGTAGTGACAGGAACTCCTACGAGCAGTACTTC.

This clonotype has at least ten counts. The chain is built from TRBV28 and TRBJ1-5; weak D call: TRBD1 (6 bases). The V gene lost 3 bases and the J gene lost 5 bases, with 11 bases spanning the gap. Germline V gene lookup returns CDR1 MDHEN and CDR2 SYDVKM. The CDR3 consists of 14 residues. The CDR3 DNA sequence: TGTGCCAGCAGTTTTAGGGGGGGGTATCAGCCCCAGCATTTT. It specifies CASSFRGGYQPQHF. Drawing the rest from reference TRBV28 and TRBJ1-5, the complete variable domain is DVKVTQSSRYLVKRTGEKVFLECVQDMDHENMFWYRQDPGLGLRLIYFSYDVKMKEKGDIPEGYSVSREKKERFSLILESASTNQTSMYLCASSFRGGYQPQHFGDGTRLSIL.

This clonotype was counted a single time. Just one base apart from a much larger clone, this may be a read error. V is TRBV27 and J is TRBJ1-1; 12 nucleotides line up with TRBD1. The CDR3 has 16 amino acids. Looked up from germline, CDR1 is MNHEY and CDR2 is SMNVEV (reference sequence). CDR3 sequence reads: CASSAGTGGRFTEALF. The CDR3 DNA reads as TGTGCCAGCAGTGCCGGGACAGGGGGCCGGTTTACTGAAGCTCTCTTT.

The rearrangement joins TRBV7-9 to TRBJ2-1; 11 nucleotides agree with TRBD2. Trimming cost V 1 base and J 10 bases; bases outside gene matches: 9. CDR1 and CDR2 from the germline V gene are SEHNR and FQNEAQ (reference sequence). This CDR3 contains 16 residues. The CDR3 is CASSLEGSGRAREQFF. DNA for the CDR3: TGTGCCAGCAGCTTAGAGGGTAGCGGGAGGGCCAGGGAGCAGTTCTTC.

This clonotype appeared many times. V gene TRBV2 combines with J gene TRBJ2-3, with 10 positions matching TRBD2. V trimming: 5 bases; J trimming: 4 bases; junction bases outside the gene matches: 9. CDR3 length: 16 amino acids. Germline lookup yields CDR1 SNHLY and CDR2 FYNNEI. In DNA form, the CDR3 reads TGTGCCAGCAGTCCTCGTTCAGCGGGAGGGGCAGATACGCAGTATTTT. Residues: CASSPRSAGGADTQYF.

This clonotype has at least ten counts. The V gene is TRBV6-5, the J gene TRBJ2-5; 16 bases line up with TRBD2. V lost 5 bases and J lost 4; bases outside the gene matches: 10. The germline V gene has CDR1 MNHEY and CDR2 SVGAGI. There are 18 residues in the CDR3. CDR3 residues: CASSPWPGLAGGPETQYF. CDR3 sequence (DNA): TGTGCCAGCAGTCCGTGGCCGGGACTAGCGGGGGGGCCAGAGACCCAGTACTTC.